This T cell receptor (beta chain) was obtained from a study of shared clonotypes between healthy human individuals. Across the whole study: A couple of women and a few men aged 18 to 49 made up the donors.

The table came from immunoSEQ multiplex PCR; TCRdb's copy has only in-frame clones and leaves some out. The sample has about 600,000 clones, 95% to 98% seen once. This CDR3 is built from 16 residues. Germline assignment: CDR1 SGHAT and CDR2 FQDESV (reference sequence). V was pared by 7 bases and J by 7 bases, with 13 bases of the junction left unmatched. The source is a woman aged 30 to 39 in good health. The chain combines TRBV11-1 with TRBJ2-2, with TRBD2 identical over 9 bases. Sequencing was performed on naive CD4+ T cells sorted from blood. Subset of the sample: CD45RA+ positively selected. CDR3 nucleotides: TGTGCCAGCACCACTCCCGGGACTAGCAAGAACGGGGAGCTGTTTTTT. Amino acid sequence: CASTTPGTSKNGELFF.